A selection of T cell receptor beta chains follows, all from one sample in a study of identical twins. From the 5' RACE reads, TCRdb called clonotypes with MiXCR, one entry per CDR3 protein. The table lists about 190,000 distinct CDR3 sequences, around a sixth of them singletons. These same data were also listed under a study on T cells expressing NK-cell markers.

Sample: CD8+ T cells sorted from blood. The source is a woman aged 18-30 years in good health. CDR3s include the opening cysteine and the closing phenylalanine or tryptophan. A D gene is named only where the DNA matches it firmly. Expanded clones are given a class, and other clones once, few, many or no size at all.

j_call v_call clone_size d_call cdr3_aa cdr3_nt
TRBJ2-1 TRBV5-1 few NA CASSLGLGDNEQFF TGCGCCAGCAGCTTGGGCTTGGGGGACAATGAGCAGTTCTTC
TRBJ2-1 TRBV20-1 NA NA CSARDLLAVNEQFF TGCAGTGCTAGAGATCTGTTAGCAGTTAATGAGCAGTTCTTC
TRBJ1-4 TRBV7-9 few NA CASSFQGGGGNEKLFF TGTGCCAGCAGCTTCCAGGGCGGGGGCGGTAATGAAAAACTGTTTTTT
TRBJ1-2 TRBV12-3/TRBV12-4 many NA CASSFQQSYGYTF TGTGCCAGCAGTTTCCAACAGAGCTATGGCTACACCTTC
TRBJ1-5 TRBV4-3 NA NA CASSHRLGQPQHF TGCGCCAGCAGCCACAGACTGGGTCAGCCCCAGCATTTT
TRBJ2-5 TRBV27 NA NA CATRGIQETQYF TGTGCCACCCGGGGCATCCAAGAGACCCAGTACTTC
TRBJ2-1 TRBV3-1 many TRBD2 CASSQREVGNEQFF TGTGCCAGCAGCCAGCGGGAGGTCGGGAATGAGCAGTTCTTC
TRBJ1-2 TRBV14 NA NA CASSQATGSNYGYTF TGTGCCAGCAGCCAAGCTACGGGATCTAACTATGGCTACACCTTC
TRBJ2-7 TRBV5-1 few TRBD1 CASSLGTGGRSYEQYF TGCGCCAGCAGCTTGGGGACAGGGGGAAGGTCCTACGAGCAGTACTTC
TRBJ2-2 TRBV4-3 NA NA CASSSDRGELFF TGCGCCAGCAGCTCAGACCGAGGCGAGCTGTTTTTT
TRBJ2-7 TRBV20-1 few NA CSASDVEQYF TGCAGTGCTTCCGACGTCGAGCAGTACTTC
TRBJ1-1 TRBV5-6 NA NA CASSLSRKGLAEAFF TGTGCCAGCAGCTTGTCGCGGAAAGGTCTTGCTGAAGCTTTCTTT
TRBJ2-4 TRBV6-1 NA TRBD2 CASSSMVASGGEYIQYF TGTGCCAGCAGCTCAATGGTGGCTAGCGGGGGCGAGTACATTCAGTACTTC
TRBJ2-3 TRBV29-1 NA TRBD2 CSATPAGVKDTQYF TGCAGCGCAACGCCAGCGGGAGTCAAAGATACGCAGTATTTT
TRBJ2-1 TRBV4-1 few TRBD2 CASSPIAGHYNEQFF TGCGCCAGCAGCCCGATAGCGGGACATTACAATGAGCAGTTCTTC
TRBJ2-1 TRBV7-2 NA TRBD2 CASSLGGGNPYNEQFF TGTGCCAGCAGCTTGGGGGGAGGGAACCCCTACAATGAGCAGTTCTTC
TRBJ2-7 TRBV20-1 NA TRBD2 CSAGTSEDDEQYF TGCAGTGCTGGGACTAGCGAGGACGACGAGCAGTACTTC
TRBJ1-4 TRBV5-1 NA NA CASSSRTAEKLFF TGCGCCAGCAGCTCAAGGACCGCTGAAAAACTGTTTTTT
TRBJ1-1 TRBV29-1 NA NA CSVLPLNTEAFF TGCAGCGTCTTGCCACTGAACACTGAAGCTTTCTTT
TRBJ2-2 TRBV14 NA TRBD1 CASSQDDLQGAIGELFF TGTGCCAGCAGCCAAGATGATTTACAGGGGGCCATCGGGGAGCTGTTTTTT
TRBJ2-2 TRBV7-6 few NA CASSLVGLTNTGELFF TGTGCCAGCAGCTTAGTTGGACTAACGAACACCGGGGAGCTGTTTTTT
TRBJ2-3 TRBV12-5 NA NA CASGGGGSDTQYF TGTGCTAGTGGTGGCGGCGGTTCGGATACGCAGTATTTT
TRBJ2-7 TRBV7-9 few TRBD2 CASTGGSAYEQYF TGTGCCAGCACCGGCGGGAGCGCCTACGAGCAGTACTTC
TRBJ2-3 TRBV29-1 few NA CSVVRQNTDTQYF TGCAGCGTTGTTCGACAGAACACAGATACGCAGTATTTT
TRBJ2-7 TRBV9 few TRBD2 CASSVEEGGGRYEQYF TGTGCCAGCAGCGTAGAGGAAGGCGGGGGGCGCTACGAGCAGTACTTC
TRBJ2-1 TRBV7-9 few TRBD2 CASSFSSGGAYEQFF TGTGCCAGCAGCTTTTCTAGCGGGGGGGCTTATGAGCAGTTCTTC
TRBJ2-3 TRBV9 few NA CASSVEPDHATDTQYF TGTGCCAGCAGCGTAGAGCCGGACCACGCCACAGATACGCAGTATTTT
TRBJ2-1 TRBV7-9 NA NA CASSLEGGRNEQFF TGTGCCAGCAGCTTAGAGGGCGGGCGGAATGAGCAGTTCTTC
TRBJ1-2 TRBV4-3 NA NA CASSHADSSYGYTF TGCGCCAGCAGCCATGCCGACAGTTCCTATGGCTACACCTTC
TRBJ2-7 TRBV5-6 few TRBD1 CASSLEGQVYEQYF TGTGCCAGCAGCTTGGAGGGACAGGTCTACGAGCAGTACTTC
TRBJ2-3 TRBV9 few TRBD1 CASSVFTGAQYF TGTGCCAGCAGCGTTTTTACAGGGGCGCAGTATTTT
TRBJ2-3 TRBV4-1 NA NA CASSHLQDTQYF TGCGCCAGCAGCCATCTGCAAGATACGCAGTATTTT
TRBJ2-1 TRBV10-3 many NA CAIRAGRNEQFF TGTGCCATCAGGGCGGGAAGGAATGAGCAGTTCTTC
TRBJ2-1 TRBV6-1 NA NA CASSLGGPPHNEQFF TGTGCCAGCAGCCTGGGGGGACCGCCCCACAATGAGCAGTTCTTC
TRBJ1-2 TRBV5-1 NA TRBD1 CASSLYGQGLDGYTF TGCGCCAGCAGCCTCTATGGACAGGGTTTGGATGGCTACACCTTC
TRBJ2-7 TRBV7-9 few TRBD2 CASSQGTSGFYEQYF TGTGCCAGCAGCCAAGGGACTAGCGGATTCTACGAGCAGTACTTC
TRBJ1-1 TRBV9 NA NA CASSVEGKDTEAFF TGTGCCAGCAGCGTAGAAGGGAAGGACACTGAAGCTTTCTTT
TRBJ2-7 TRBV20-1 NA NA CSARDLRTLREQYF TGCAGTGCTAGAGATCTACGGACACTCCGCGAGCAGTACTTC
TRBJ2-7 TRBV9 few TRBD1 CASGGQYEQYF TGTGCCAGCGGGGGACAGTACGAGCAGTACTTC
TRBJ2-7 TRBV14 many TRBD2 CASSHFREGSPYEQYF TGTGCCAGCAGCCACTTCCGGGAGGGCTCTCCCTACGAGCAGTACTTC
TRBJ1-2 TRBV29-1 NA NA CSVESLAAGEGYTF TGCAGCGTTGAAAGTTTGGCGGCAGGGGAAGGCTACACCTTC
TRBJ2-3 TRBV5-4 NA NA CASSPDQTDTQYF TGTGCCAGCAGCCCGGACCAGACAGATACGCAGTATTTT